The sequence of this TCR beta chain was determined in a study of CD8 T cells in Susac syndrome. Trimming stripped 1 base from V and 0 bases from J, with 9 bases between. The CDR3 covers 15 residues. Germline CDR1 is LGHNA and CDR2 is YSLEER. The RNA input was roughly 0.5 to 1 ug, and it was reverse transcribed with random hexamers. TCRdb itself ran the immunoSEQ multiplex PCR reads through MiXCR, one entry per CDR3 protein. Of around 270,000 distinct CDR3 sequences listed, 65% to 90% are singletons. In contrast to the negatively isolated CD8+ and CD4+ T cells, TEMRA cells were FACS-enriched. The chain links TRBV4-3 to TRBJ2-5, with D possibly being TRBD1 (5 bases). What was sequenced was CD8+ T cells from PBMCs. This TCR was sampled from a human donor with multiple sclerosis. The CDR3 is CASSQGGRYQETQYF. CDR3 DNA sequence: TGCGCCAGCAGCCAAGGGGGCAGGTACCAAGAGACCCAGTACTTC.